What follows describes a single T cell receptor (beta chain). The record originates from a study of blood T cells in healthy people across ages. V was shortened by 3 bases and J by 7 bases, with 10 bases between the two germline ends. The CDR3 sequence is 14 residues long. The germline V gene encodes CDR1 MDHEN and CDR2 SYDVKM. Total RNA extracted from each sample amounted to at least 5 micrograms. Primers used in a second PCR of roughly 6 to 12 cycles were a sample-barcoded 5' primer and a J-beta primer mix. MiXCR, applied by TCRdb to the 5' RACE reads, yields one record per CDR3 protein. The sample carries approximately 940,000 distinct CDR3 sequences, about 48% recorded once.

The sequence came from a man aged 25 to 40 in good health. The gene calls are TRBV28 and TRBJ1-6; no clear D. Sequenced sample: blood. This CDR3 reads CASSLEGLNSPLHF. The CDR3 DNA follows: TGTGCCAGCAGTTTGGAGGGATTGAATTCACCCCTCCACTTT.